This entry lists 8 T cell receptor beta chains sequenced from one sample in a study of cytomegalovirus exposure and HLA in healthy donors (TCRdb year 2017). Libraries came from the immunoSEQ multiplex PCR assay. The multiplex PCR relied on a mix of 60 forward primers for TCR Vbeta segments and 13 reverse primers for TCR Jbeta segments. Held by TCRdb, this immuneACCESS table contains in-frame sequences only and omits some clones. Under half of the omission traces to an unresolved V gene where checked; the cause of the rest is unknown. The sample records approximately 130,000 clones, 80% to 90% of which are singletons. The ten most abundant clones make up about 5% of the sample. Sequenced sample: PBMCs. The receptors originated from a woman in her twenties or thirties in good health and CMV-seronegative.

The chain employs TRBV6-5 and TRBJ2-1; 8 positions agree with TRBD2. Trimming removed 7 bases from V and 4 bases from J; junction bases left unmatched: 9. From germline, CDR1 is MNHEY and CDR2 SVGAGI. This CDR3 contains 15 residues. Written as DNA, the CDR3 is TGTGCCAGCAAGGTTGAAGCGGGGGAATACAATGAGCAGTTCTTC. Translating it yields CASKVEAGEYNEQFF.

A single count supports this clone. This sequence joins TRBV6-6 and TRBJ2-5; a possible D gene is TRBD1 (5 bases). The better agreement between TRBJ2-7 and the DNA end casts doubt on the J call. Germline V gene data show CDR1 as MNHNY and CDR2 as SVGAGI (reference sequence). The CDR3 has 14 amino acids. CDR3 protein: CASSSRQLSGEQYF. Here the CDR3 DNA reads TGTGCCAGCAGTTCCAGACAGTTATCGGGCGAGCAGTACTTC.

The gene calls are TRBV28 and TRBJ1-1, with 8 bases identical to TRBD1. V shed 4 bases and J 2 bases; nucleotides not matched to a gene: 6. The CDR3 extends over 15 amino acids. CDR1 is MDHEN and CDR2 is SYDVKM in the germline V gene. The CDR3, as DNA: TGTGCCAGCAGTTCCCGACAGGGGCCAAACACTGAAGCTTTCTTT. Translated, it gives CASSSRQGPNTEAFF.

The chain uses TRBV19 and TRBJ2-7, with D possibly matching TRBD1 (5 bases). The CDR3 extends over 15 amino acids. CDR1 is LNHDA, CDR2 SQIVND, per germline (reference sequence). With 5 bases removed from V and 1 base from J, the gap between germline ends came to 15 bases. CDR3 sequence: CASSLGRGLSYEQYF. The CDR3 DNA follows: TGTGCCAGTAGTCTGGGAAGGGGATTGTCCTACGAGCAGTACTTC.

This rearrangement joins TRBV7-6 to TRBJ2-1, with D perhaps TRBD2 (5 bases). This CDR3 has 14 amino acids. CDR1 and CDR2 (germline): SGHVS, FNYEAQ. V shed 3 bases and J shed 7 bases, with 13 bases lying between them. Written as DNA, the CDR3 is TGTGCCAGCAGCTTTTCTGAGGGAACGAATGAGCAGTTCTTC. Protein product: CASSFSEGTNEQFF. Looking up the rest from reference TRBV7-6 and TRBJ2-1 gives the full variable domain: GAGVSQSPRYKVTKRGQDVALRCDPISGHVSLYWYRQALGQGPEFLTYFNYEAQQDKSGLPNDRFSAERPEGSISTLTIQRTEQRDSAMYRCASSFSEGTNEQFFGPGTRLTVL.

A note on this clone: Other DNA sequences in this sample translate to the same CDR3. This rearrangement joins TRBV5-6 to TRBJ1-2, with 7 bases lining up with TRBD1. The trim removed 4 bases at V and 0 bases at J, leaving 3 bases unmatched. There are 14 residues in the CDR3. CDR1 is SGHDT and CDR2 is YYEEEE in the germline V gene. CDR3 sequence: CASSLGQANYGYTF. The CDR3 DNA reads TGTGCCAGCAGCCTCGGACAGGCTAACTATGGCTACACCTTC.

Only one count was recorded for this clone. CDR3 in amino acids: CASSYSRSGEKLFF. DNA of the CDR3: TGTGCCAGCAGTTACTCGCGGTCGGGTGAAAAACTGTTTTTT. This chain links TRBV6-5 with TRBJ1-4, with D hard to call. The V gene's germline CDR1 is MNHEY and CDR2 SVGAGI. The CDR3 is 14 residues long. The V gene lost 0 bases and the J gene lost 7 bases, with 9 bases spanning the gap.

The V gene is TRBV6-5, the J gene TRBJ1-2; D perhaps matches TRBD1 (5 bases). Germline V gene data show CDR1 as MNHEY and CDR2 as SVGAGI. V shed 6 bases and J shed 2 bases, with 10 bases lying between them. The CDR3 contains 13 residues. The DNA of the CDR3 is TGTGCCAGCAGCTTGGACATGAACTATGGCTACACCTTC. Encoded protein: CASSLDMNYGYTF.